Given below is one T cell receptor (beta chain) in context. What it binds is unknown. The ends were cut back, 2 bases at V and 5 bases at J, with 13 bases in the middle. Germline CDR1 and CDR2: SGDLS and YYNGEE. CDR3 length equals 14 residues. The data stem from a study of T cell responses to AZD1222 COVID-19 vaccine. Whole-study findings and limits: The study identified only a handful of AZD1222 recipients as seropositive at baseline. Spike-spanning, vaccine-associated CD4 TCRs were dominant at 160-218 and 743-854. Increases in Spike-specific TCR breadth and depth were seen after two AZD1222 doses.

Only in-frame clones appear in the TCRdb table, and some are missing; sequencing was by immunoSEQ multiplex PCR. The sample records more than 130,000 clones, 90% being singletons. The starting material was peripheral blood, obtained on day 0 of AZD1222 vaccination. The clonotype originates from an adult in good health. This chain connects TRBV9 to TRBJ1-2; D might be TRBD1 (6 bases). This CDR3 is CASSVSGVPYGYTF. CDR3 DNA sequence: TGTGCCAGCAGCGTGTCAGGGGTCCCGTATGGCTACACCTTC.